The entry that follows covers one TCR beta chain sequence. Its antigen is not known. This sample is part of a study of OX40 agonist ivuxolimab in advanced cancers. Study background: Patients were dosed intravenously with ivuxolimab at 0.01 to 10 mg/kg every 2 weeks.

Trimming removed 1 base at V and 6 bases at J, with 11 bases between. CDR3 size: 14 residues. Per germline, CDR1 LNHDA and CDR2 SQIVND (reference sequence). Study results and limitations: Expanded peripheral T-cell antigen specificity went undetermined. CD8+ T cells averaged more expanded clones than CD4+.

Autoimmune disease history or systemic immunosuppression was exclusionary. Assay: immunoSEQ multiplex PCR; the TCRdb copy retains only in-frame clones and omits some. The sample shows approximately 80,000 clones, 91% of them seen only once. The TCR comes from an adult with an advanced solid tumor such as melanoma, head and neck, liver or kidney cancer. Here the sequenced sample was CD4+ or CD8+ T cells sorted from blood, taken in a trial of the OX40 agonist ivuxolimab. V and J are TRBV19 and TRBJ2-3; TRBD2 might be the D (6 bases). CDR3 region: CASSIGGVLDTQYF. For the CDR3, the DNA is TGTGCCAGTAGTATAGGGGGGGTCTTGGATACGCAGTATTTT.